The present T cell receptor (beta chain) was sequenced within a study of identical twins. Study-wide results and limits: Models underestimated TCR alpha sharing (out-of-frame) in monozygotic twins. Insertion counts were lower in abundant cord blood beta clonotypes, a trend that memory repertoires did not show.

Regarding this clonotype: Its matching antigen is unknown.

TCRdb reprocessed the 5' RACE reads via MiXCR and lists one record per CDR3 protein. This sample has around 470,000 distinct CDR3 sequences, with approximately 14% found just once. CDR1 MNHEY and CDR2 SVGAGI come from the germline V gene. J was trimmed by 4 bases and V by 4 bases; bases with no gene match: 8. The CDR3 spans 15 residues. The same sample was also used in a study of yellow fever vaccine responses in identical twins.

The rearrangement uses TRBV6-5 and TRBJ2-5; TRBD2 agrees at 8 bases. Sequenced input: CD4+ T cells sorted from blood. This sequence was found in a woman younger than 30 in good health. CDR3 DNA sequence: TGTGCCAGCAGTTCCCCGGGACTAGGGGGAGAGACCCAGTACTTC. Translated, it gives CASSSPGLGGETQYF.